Described below is a single T cell receptor beta chain sequence and its context. The data derive from a study of T cells expressing NK-cell markers. The length of the CDR3 is 15 residues. Germline values: CDR1 SNHLY, CDR2 FYNNEI. TCRdb processed the 5' RACE reads again and assigns one entry to each CDR3 protein, with no DNA. Its listing shows fewer than 550,000 distinct CDR3 sequences. The specimen was blood T cells: a sorted CD56 or NKG2C T cell subset, CD4+ or CD8+ T cells, or bulk PBMC T cells (not recorded which). This chain joins TRBV2 and TRBJ1-4; TCRdb's assignment of TRBD1 cannot be checked, as there is no DNA. The receptor comes from a woman between 45 and 65 years old in good health. CDR3 in amino acids: CASGADRGKNEKLFF.